The source of this T cell receptor beta chain is a study of PD-1 blockade in classical Hodgkin lymphoma. Study results and caveats: CD4+ but not CD8+ TCR diversity rose significantly by C4D1. Nothing has yet pinned down what causes the repertoire differences, possibly disease activity or prior therapy. Diminished baseline TCR diversity has been reported in newly diagnosed patients relative to healthy donors.

For this clone: The antigen is undetermined.

The table came from immunoSEQ multiplex PCR; TCRdb's copy has only in-frame clones and leaves some out. Of 70,000 or so clones listed, about 93% are singletons. CDR3 size: 14 residues. CDR1 is GTSNPN, CDR2 SVGIG, per germline (reference sequence). Unmatched junction bases numbered 5, after V lost 0 bases and J lost 6 bases. Following autologous stem cell transplantation, relapse occurred in every patient, and exposure to brentuximab vedotin varied. This material consisted of peripheral blood mononuclear cells (PBMCs), taken at baseline. This chain links TRBV30 with TRBJ2-1; 7 positions match TRBD2. The clonotype originates from a human donor with classical Hodgkin lymphoma. CDR3 loop: CAWSVERGLNEQFF. DNA for the CDR3: TGTGCCTGGAGTGTCGAGCGGGGACTCAATGAGCAGTTCTTC.